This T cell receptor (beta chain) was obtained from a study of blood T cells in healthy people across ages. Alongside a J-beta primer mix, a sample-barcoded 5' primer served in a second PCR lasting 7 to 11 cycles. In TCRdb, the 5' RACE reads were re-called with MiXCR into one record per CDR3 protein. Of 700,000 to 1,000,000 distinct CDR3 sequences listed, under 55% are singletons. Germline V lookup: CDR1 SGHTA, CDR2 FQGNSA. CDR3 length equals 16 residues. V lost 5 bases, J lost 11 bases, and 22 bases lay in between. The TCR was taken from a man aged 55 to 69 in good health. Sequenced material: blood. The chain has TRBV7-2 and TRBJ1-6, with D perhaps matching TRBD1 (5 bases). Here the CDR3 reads CASSPLPYGAYPPLHF. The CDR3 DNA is TGTGCCAGCAGCCCCTTACCGTATGGGGCTTATCCACCCCTCCACTTT. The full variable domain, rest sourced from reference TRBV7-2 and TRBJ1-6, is GAGVSQSPSNKVTEKGKDVELRCDPISGHTALYWYRQSLGQGLEFLIYFQGNSAPDKSGLPSDRFSAERTGGSVSTLTIQRTQQEDSAVYLCASSPLPYGAYPPLHFGNGTRLTVT.